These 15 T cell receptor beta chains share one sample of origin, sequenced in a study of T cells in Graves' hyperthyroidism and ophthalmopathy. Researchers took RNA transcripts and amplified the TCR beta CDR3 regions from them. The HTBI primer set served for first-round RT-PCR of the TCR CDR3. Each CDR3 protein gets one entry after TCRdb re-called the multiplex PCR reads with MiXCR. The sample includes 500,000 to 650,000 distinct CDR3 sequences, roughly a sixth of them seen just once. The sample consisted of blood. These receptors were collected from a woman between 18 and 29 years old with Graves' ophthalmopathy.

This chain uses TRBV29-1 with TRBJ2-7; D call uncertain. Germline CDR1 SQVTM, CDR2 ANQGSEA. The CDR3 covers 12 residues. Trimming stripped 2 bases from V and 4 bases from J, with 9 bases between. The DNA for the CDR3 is TGCAGCGTTGAACAAGGGCCGTACGAGCAGTACTTC. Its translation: CSVEQGPYEQYF.

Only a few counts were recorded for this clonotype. Written as DNA, the CDR3 is TGTGCCAGCAGTTTTTTCCCAGGGGCTGGAAACACCATATATTTT. Encoded protein: CASSFFPGAGNTIYF. This chain joins TRBV12-3 or TRBV12-4 and TRBJ1-3; D perhaps matches TRBD1 (6 bases). The CDR3 length is 15 residues. Trimming left V 3 bases short and J 2 bases short, with 11 bases between.

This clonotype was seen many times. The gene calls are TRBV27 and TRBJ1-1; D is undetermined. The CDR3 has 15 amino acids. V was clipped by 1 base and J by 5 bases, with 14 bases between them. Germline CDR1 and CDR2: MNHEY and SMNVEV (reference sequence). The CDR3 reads CASSLLAVFGTEAFF. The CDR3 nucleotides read TGTGCCAGCAGTTTATTGGCAGTCTTTGGGACTGAAGCTTTCTTT.

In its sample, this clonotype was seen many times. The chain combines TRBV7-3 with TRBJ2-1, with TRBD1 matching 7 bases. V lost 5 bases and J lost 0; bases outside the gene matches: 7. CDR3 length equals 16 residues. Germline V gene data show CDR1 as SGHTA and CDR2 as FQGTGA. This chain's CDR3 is CASSVDRFSSYNEQFF. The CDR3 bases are TGTGCCAGCAGCGTGGACAGGTTTAGCTCCTACAATGAGCAGTTCTTC.

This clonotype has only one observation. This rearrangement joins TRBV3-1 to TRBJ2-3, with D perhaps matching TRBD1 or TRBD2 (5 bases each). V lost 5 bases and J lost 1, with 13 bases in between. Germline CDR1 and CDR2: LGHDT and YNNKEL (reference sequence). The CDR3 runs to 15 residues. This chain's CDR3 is CASSTELGGTDTQYF. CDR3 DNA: TGTGCCAGCAGCACCGAACTAGGGGGCACAGATACGCAGTATTTT.

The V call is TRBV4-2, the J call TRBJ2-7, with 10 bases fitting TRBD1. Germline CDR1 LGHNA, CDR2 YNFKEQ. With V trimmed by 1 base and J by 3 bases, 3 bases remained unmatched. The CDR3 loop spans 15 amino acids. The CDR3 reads CASSQGGDRGYEQYF. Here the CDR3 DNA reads TGTGCCAGCAGCCAAGGGGGGGACAGGGGCTACGAGCAGTACTTC.

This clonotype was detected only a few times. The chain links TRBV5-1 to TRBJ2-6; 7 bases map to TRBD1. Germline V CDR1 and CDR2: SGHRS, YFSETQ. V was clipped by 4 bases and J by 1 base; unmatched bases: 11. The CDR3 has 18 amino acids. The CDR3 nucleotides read TGCGCCAGCAGCCCCGGACAGGTCGATAGGTCTGGGGCCAACGTCCTGACTTTC. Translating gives CASSPGQVDRSGANVLTF. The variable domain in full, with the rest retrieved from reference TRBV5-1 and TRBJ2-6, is KAGVTQTPRYLIKTRGQQVTLSCSPISGHRSVSWYQQTPGQGLQFLFEYFSETQRNKGNFPGRFSGRQFSNSRSEMNVSTLELGDSALYLCASSPGQVDRSGANVLTFGAGSRLTVL.

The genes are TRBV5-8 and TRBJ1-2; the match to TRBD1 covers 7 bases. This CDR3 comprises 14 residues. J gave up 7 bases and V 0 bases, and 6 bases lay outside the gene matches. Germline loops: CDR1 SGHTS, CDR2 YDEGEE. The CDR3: CASSLGGQRTGYTF. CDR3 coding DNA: TGTGCCAGCAGCTTGGGGGGACAGCGAACTGGCTACACCTTC. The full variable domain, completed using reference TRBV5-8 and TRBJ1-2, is EAGVTQSPTHLIKTRGQQATLRCSPISGHTSVYWYQQALGLGLQFLLWYDEGEERNRGNFPPRFSGRQFPNYSSELNVNALELEDSALYLCASSLGGQRTGYTFGSGTRLTVV.

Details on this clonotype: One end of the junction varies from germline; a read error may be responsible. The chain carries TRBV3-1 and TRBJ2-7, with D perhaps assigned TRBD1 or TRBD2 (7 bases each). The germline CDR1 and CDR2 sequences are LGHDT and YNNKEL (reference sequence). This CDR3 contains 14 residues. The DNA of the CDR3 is TGCGCCAGCAGCCAAGGGGGCGGGAGCGGGGAGCAGTACTTC. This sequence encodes CASSQGGGSGEQYF.

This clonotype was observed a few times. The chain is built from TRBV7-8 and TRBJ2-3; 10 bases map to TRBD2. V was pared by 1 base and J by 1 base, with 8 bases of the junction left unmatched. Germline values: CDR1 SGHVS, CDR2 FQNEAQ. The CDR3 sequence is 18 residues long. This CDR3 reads CASSLEAGGPGGTDTQYF. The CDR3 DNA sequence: TGTGCCAGCAGCTTAGAAGCGGGAGGGCCAGGTGGCACAGATACGCAGTATTTT.

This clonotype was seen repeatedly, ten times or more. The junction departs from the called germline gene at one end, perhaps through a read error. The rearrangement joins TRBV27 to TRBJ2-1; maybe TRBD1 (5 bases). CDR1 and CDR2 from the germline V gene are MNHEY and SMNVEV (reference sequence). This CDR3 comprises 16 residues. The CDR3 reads CASSIDSGATYSEQFF. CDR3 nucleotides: TGTGCCAGCAGTATCGACAGTGGCGCTACTTACAGTGAGCAGTTCTTC.

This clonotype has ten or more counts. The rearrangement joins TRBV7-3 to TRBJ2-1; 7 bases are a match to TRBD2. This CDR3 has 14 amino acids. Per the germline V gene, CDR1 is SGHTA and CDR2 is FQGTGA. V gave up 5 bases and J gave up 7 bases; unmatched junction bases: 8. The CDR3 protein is CASSQASGGNEQFF. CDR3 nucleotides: TGTGCCAGCAGCCAGGCTAGCGGAGGGAATGAGCAGTTCTTC.

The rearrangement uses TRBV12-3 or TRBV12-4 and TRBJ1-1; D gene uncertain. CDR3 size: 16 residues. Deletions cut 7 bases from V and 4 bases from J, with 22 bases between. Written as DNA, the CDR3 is TGTGCCAGCATCCCGACTCGATGGGTACCGGGCACTGAAGCTTTCTTT. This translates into CASIPTRWVPGTEAFF.

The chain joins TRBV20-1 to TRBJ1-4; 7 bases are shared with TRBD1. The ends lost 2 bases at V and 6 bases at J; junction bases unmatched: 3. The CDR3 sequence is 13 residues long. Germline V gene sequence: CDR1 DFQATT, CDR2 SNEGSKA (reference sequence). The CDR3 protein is CSARRQGDEKLFF. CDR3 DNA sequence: TGCAGTGCTAGAAGGCAGGGGGATGAAAAACTGTTTTTT.

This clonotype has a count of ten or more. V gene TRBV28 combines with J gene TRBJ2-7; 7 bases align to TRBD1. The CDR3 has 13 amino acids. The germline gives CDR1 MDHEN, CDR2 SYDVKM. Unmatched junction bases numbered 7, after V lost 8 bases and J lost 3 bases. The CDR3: CASARDRDYEQYF. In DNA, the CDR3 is TGTGCCAGCGCCCGGGACAGAGACTACGAGCAGTACTTC.